This note documents a single T cell receptor (beta chain) sequence. This sample was taken from a study of T cell responses to AZD1222 COVID-19 vaccine. The J segment lost 0 bases and the V segment lost 4 bases, leaving 9 bases of the junction unmatched. The CDR3 covers 17 residues. Germline V CDR1 and CDR2: SGHAT, FQNNGV. TCRdb's copy holds only in-frame clones and misses some; the assay was immunoSEQ multiplex PCR. The profile shows about 140,000 clones, roughly 90% of them singletons. The material was peripheral blood, obtained on day 0 of AZD1222 vaccination. The chain joins TRBV11-2 to TRBJ2-1, with 7 nucleotides matching TRBD2. The TCR sequence derives from an adult in good health. The DNA of the CDR3 is TGTGCCAGCAGCTATCAACCAGCGGGGAACTCCTACAATGAGCAGTTCTTC. Translated: CASSYQPAGNSYNEQFF.